The 17 T cell receptor beta chains given below trace back to one sample, sequenced in a study of OX40 agonist ivuxolimab in advanced cancers. Here immunoSEQ multiplex PCR was the method, and the copy in TCRdb shows in-frame clones only, minus some. The repertoire has more than 60,000 clones, about four fifths of them found once; the top ten carry around 30%. Sequenced material: CD4+ or CD8+ T cells sorted from blood, taken in a trial of the OX40 agonist ivuxolimab. The receptors were gathered from an adult with an advanced solid tumor such as melanoma, head and neck, liver or kidney cancer.

The CDR3 is CASTPFDRGHEQYF. The CDR3 DNA reads TGTGCCAGCACCCCTTTCGACAGGGGCCACGAGCAGTACTTC. This chain connects TRBV5-6 to TRBJ2-7; 8 positions agree with TRBD1. Germline V gene data show CDR1 as SGHDT and CDR2 as YYEEEE. Trimming removed 6 bases from V and 5 bases from J; junction bases left unmatched: 10. The CDR3 covers 14 residues.

The J gene is TRBJ2-2, the V gene TRBV7-2; D unresolved. The V gene lost 1 base and the J gene lost 3 bases, with 6 bases spanning the gap. The length of the CDR3 is 14 residues. Germline V CDR1 and CDR2: SGHTA, FQGNSA. CDR3 region: CASSLDRYTGELFF. DNA of the CDR3: TGTGCCAGCAGCTTAGATAGGTACACCGGGGAGCTGTTTTTT.

This clone was recorded only once. The J gene is TRBJ1-1, the V gene TRBV5-1; D is unresolved. The V and J ends lost 4 bases and 1 base respectively, with 8 bases between them. CDR3 length: 13 amino acids. Germline CDR1 is SGHRS and CDR2 is YFSETQ. CDR3 nucleotide sequence: TGCGCCAGCAGCAGGGAGACGAACACTGAAGCTTTCTTT. This sequence encodes CASSRETNTEAFF.

The CDR3 is CATSRYRVPEAFF. DNA of the CDR3: TGTGCCACCAGCCGTTATAGGGTCCCTGAAGCTTTCTTT. The chain combines TRBV15 with TRBJ1-1; D unclear. CDR1 is LNHNV, CDR2 YYDKDF, per germline (reference sequence). V was trimmed by 5 bases and J by 6 bases, leaving 13 bases between them. The CDR3 is 13 amino acids. Using reference TRBV15 and TRBJ1-1 for the parts outside the CDR3, the full variable domain is DAMVIQNPRYQVTQFGKPVTLSCSQTLNHNVMYWYQQKSSQAPKLLFHYYDKDFNNEADTPDNFQSRRPNTSFCFLDIRSPGLGDTAMYLCATSRYRVPEAFFGQGTRLTVV.

This chain links TRBV6-5 with TRBJ2-1, with D possibly TRBD2 on 7 matching bases. The V gene's germline CDR1 is MNHEY and CDR2 SVGAGI. The CDR3 contains 15 residues. Deletions cut 8 bases from V and 0 bases from J, with 14 bases between. CDR3 DNA sequence: TGTGCCAGCGGGGGGGGCCCTAGCTCCTACAATGAGCAGTTCTTC. Translating it yields CASGGGPSSYNEQFF.

This clone was picked up a small number of times. V is TRBV28 and J is TRBJ2-3, with D possibly called TRBD1 or TRBD2 (7 bases each). Germline loops: CDR1 MDHEN, CDR2 SYDVKM. The CDR3 runs to 15 residues. V lost 2 bases and J 3 bases, leaving 12 bases between the germline ends. The CDR3 spells CASSLVQGGTDTQYF. The CDR3 DNA reads TGTGCCAGCAGTTTAGTTCAGGGGGGGACAGATACGCAGTATTTT.

The chain is built from TRBV7-7 and TRBJ2-5; D may be TRBD2 (5 bases). The CDR3 extends over 14 amino acids. Per the germline V gene, CDR1 is SSHAT and CDR2 is FNYEAQ (reference sequence). V dropped 1 base and J dropped 5 bases, with 11 bases sitting between them. In DNA form, the CDR3 reads TGTGCCAGCAGCTTAGGGCTAGCTACGGAGACCCAGTACTTC. It codes for CASSLGLATETQYF.

V gene TRBV7-2 combines with J gene TRBJ1-1; 8 bases match TRBD1. Germline assignment: CDR1 SGHTA and CDR2 FQGNSA. This CDR3 comprises 12 residues. V lost 6 bases and J lost 10; bases outside the gene matches: 7. The CDR3 nucleotides read TGTGCCAGCAGTTTCAGGGGGCCCGCAGCTTTCTTT. Translation: CASSFRGPAAFF.

V gene TRBV6-5 combines with J gene TRBJ2-1; 8 nucleotides agree with TRBD2. CDR1 and CDR2 from the germline V gene are MNHEY and SVGAGI. The CDR3 contains 15 residues. J gave up 7 bases and V 5 bases, and 10 bases lay outside the gene matches. CDR3 nucleotide sequence: TGTGCCAGCAGTCCCCACGGGAGGGTTCGGAATGAGCAGTTCTTC. Translating gives CASSPHGRVRNEQFF.

This chain links TRBV2 with TRBJ2-5; D unclear. Germline CDR1 SNHLY, CDR2 FYNNEI. The CDR3 is made up of 15 amino acids. Trimming cost V 8 bases and J 1 base, with 17 bases left between them. Written as DNA, the CDR3 is TGTGCCAGCTGTCTTCTCGGAGTGGCCCAAGAGACCCAGTACTTC. Protein product: CASCLLGVAQETQYF.

The chain is built from TRBV19 and TRBJ2-3; tentatively, D is TRBD2 (6 bases). Deletions cut 7 bases from V and 4 bases from J, with 18 bases between. The CDR3 covers 15 residues. In germline, CDR1 is LNHDA, CDR2 SQIVND (reference sequence). CDR3 nucleotides: TGTGCCAGTACCCCGACTAGGGTTACATCAGATACGCAGTATTTT. Translating it yields CASTPTRVTSDTQYF.

This clone has just one count. The chain recombines TRBV2 with TRBJ2-6; D unclear. The V gene lost 6 bases and the J gene lost 0 bases, with 6 bases spanning the gap. This CDR3 is 14 amino acids long. Looked up from germline, CDR1 is SNHLY and CDR2 is FYNNEI. In DNA, the CDR3 is TGTGCCAGCAGCCGGATCTCTGGGGCCAACGTCCTGACTTTC. The encoded protein is CASSRISGANVLTF.

This clone was counted once. CDR3 bases: TGTGCTAGTGGTTTGGCGGACATCCCAACTAATGAAAAACTGTTTTTT. Residues: CASGLADIPTNEKLFF. The gene calls are TRBV12-5 and TRBJ1-4, with D perhaps matching TRBD1 (5 bases). Germline V gives CDR1 LGHNT, CDR2 FRNRAP. The CDR3 length is 16 residues. V shed 1 base and J shed 0 bases, with 9 bases lying between them. The variable domain in full, completed from reference TRBV12-5 and TRBJ1-4, reads DARVTQTPRHKVTEMGQEVTMRCQPILGHNTVFWYRQTMMQGLELLAYFRNRAPLDDSGMPKDRFSAEMPDATLATLKIQPSEPRDSAVYFCASGLADIPTNEKLFFGSGTQLSVL.

This chain links TRBV5-5 with TRBJ2-7; 8 bases fit TRBD1. Germline CDR1 and CDR2: SGHKS and YYEKEE (reference sequence). CDR3 length: 16 amino acids. The J segment lost 0 bases and the V segment lost 0 bases, leaving 5 bases of the junction unmatched. For the CDR3, the DNA is TGTGCCAGCAGCTTGGATGACAGGGGCCCCTCCTACGAGCAGTACTTC. Translated: CASSLDDRGPSYEQYF.

V usage is TRBV18 and J usage is TRBJ1-6; 10 nucleotides align to TRBD1. V lost 6 bases to trimming and J lost 7 bases; unmatched junction nucleotides: 15. Germline-derived CDR1 and CDR2 are KGHSH and LQKENI. The CDR3 loop spans 18 amino acids. This chain's CDR3 is CASSLMVPGQGTNSPLHF. CDR3 DNA: TGTGCCAGCTCGCTGATGGTCCCGGGACAGGGGACAAATTCACCCCTCCACTTT.

This chain connects TRBV29-1 to TRBJ2-3; weak D call: TRBD1 (7 bases). V gave up 6 bases and J gave up 4 bases, with 14 bases separating them. There are 13 residues in the CDR3. The germline V gene has CDR1 SQVTM and CDR2 ANQGSEA. This chain's CDR3 is CSVSRGASDTQYF. As DNA, the CDR3 is TGCAGCGTATCCAGGGGGGCATCAGATACGCAGTATTTT.

The genes are TRBV19 and TRBJ1-1; weak D call: TRBD1 (6 bases). In germline, CDR1 is LNHDA, CDR2 SQIVND (reference sequence). This CDR3 is 14 amino acids long. V lost 3 bases and J 2 bases, leaving 10 bases between the germline ends. The CDR3: CASSIRGGNTEAFF. DNA for the CDR3: TGTGCCAGTAGTATTAGAGGGGGTAACACTGAAGCTTTCTTT.